This T cell receptor (beta chain) was profiled in a study of shared clonotypes between healthy human individuals. Germline assignment: CDR1 SQVTM and CDR2 ANQGSEA. The CDR3 has 16 amino acids. The ends lost 4 bases at V and 1 base at J; junction bases unmatched: 10. Adults of Caucasian background living in Nashville, Tennessee made up all donors. Libraries were prepared by immunoSEQ multiplex PCR; TCRdb keeps only in-frame clonotypes and omits some of them. Among around 1.6 million clones listed, around 98% were seen once. This TCR was sampled from a man aged 30-40 years in good health. The gene calls are TRBV29-1 and TRBJ2-1; 7 nucleotides match TRBD2. Sequencing was done on a sample of naive CD4+ T cells sorted from blood. Described subset: CD45RA+ positively selected. CDR3 amino acids: CSVGTLLAWSYNEQFF. The CDR3 bases are TGCAGCGTTGGGACATTACTAGCGTGGTCCTACAATGAGCAGTTCTTC.